This T cell receptor (beta chain) was observed in a study of human T cells and chemical hapten exposure. TCRdb reanalysed the RACE reads using MiXCR and keeps one entry per CDR3 protein. The sample holds under 400,000 distinct CDR3 sequences; 4.5% to 6% are singletons and the top ten take 2.6%. Study-level results: The presence of alopecia in the donors means their immune response may differ from healthy people's.

This clonotype has a count of ten or more. What it binds is unknown. Time point of the sample: pre-sensitization, week 0. Treatment noted: therapeutic diphenylcyclopropenone sensitization with weekly scalp DPC. The germline gives CDR1 KGHSH, CDR2 LQKENI. Trimming cost V 3 bases and J 0 bases; bases outside gene matches: 6. The CDR3 consists of 17 residues. The TCR sequence derives from a woman in her forties or fifties with alopecia areata. Some clones in this sample may be carry-over from other donors' samples. The chain employs TRBV18 and TRBJ2-3, with 10 bases lining up with TRBD2. The specimen comprised whole blood, sampled in connection with sensitization to the hapten diphenylcyclopropenone (DPC). The chain's CDR3 is CASSPLASGGSTDTQYF. Written as DNA, the CDR3 is TGTGCCAGCTCACCCCTGGCTAGCGGGGGAAGCACAGATACGCAGTATTTT. The whole variable domain, remainder taken from reference TRBV18 and TRBJ2-3, is NAGVMQNPRHLVRRRGQEARLRCSPMKGHSHVYWYRQLPEEGLKFMVYLQKENIIDESGMPKERFSAEFPKEGPSILRIQQVVRGDSAAYFCASSPLASGGSTDTQYFGPGTRLTVL.